The next 8 T cell receptor beta chains were all read from a single sample in a study of cytomegalovirus exposure and HLA in healthy donors. This PCR relied on a set of 60 Vbeta primers and 13 Jbeta primers. Profiling relied on immunoSEQ multiplex PCR, and the TCRdb table lists in-frame clones only, not all of them. In the table there are 60,000 to 80,000 clones, about 69% of which are singletons. Input material: PBMCs. The receptor set was obtained from a woman aged 25 to 39 in good health and CMV-seronegative.

J is TRBJ2-6 and V is TRBV11-2, with 7 bases fitting TRBD1. CDR3 length: 19 residues. With V trimmed by 5 bases and J by 0 bases, 13 bases remained unmatched. CDR1 and CDR2 from the germline V gene are SGHAT and FQNNGV. The chain's CDR3 is CASSNHPLTGRSGANVLTF. CDR3 DNA: TGTGCCAGCAGCAACCACCCATTGACAGGGCGCTCTGGGGCCAACGTCCTGACTTTC.

This chain connects TRBV11-2 to TRBJ2-7, with D possibly matching TRBD1 (6 bases). This CDR3 spans 13 amino acids. Germline V gene lookup returns CDR1 SGHAT and CDR2 FQNNGV. V lost 0 bases to trimming and J lost 3 bases, with 6 bases between them. The CDR3 bases are TGTGCCAGCAGCTTAGAAGGGGGCTACGAGCAGTACGTC. It is translated as CASSLEGGYEQYV.

The chain combines TRBV28 with TRBJ2-1, with D uncertain. The germline gives CDR1 MDHEN, CDR2 SYDVKM. The ends were cut back, 5 bases at V and 6 bases at J, with 17 bases in the middle. The CDR3 has 15 residues. The CDR3 coding sequence is TGTGCCAGCAGTCCTCTAGAGTTCGCTTCCAATGAGCAGTTCTTC. Its translation: CASSPLEFASNEQFF.

The rearrangement links TRBV28 to TRBJ2-3; 8 nucleotides agree with TRBD2. This CDR3 region has 15 residues. Trimming took 5 bases from V and 5 from J; bases not matched to a gene: 9. The germline gives CDR1 MDHEN, CDR2 SYDVKM. The CDR3 region has the DNA TGTGCCAGCAGTCCGGGGGGGAGTCTTGGAGATACGCAGTATTTT. This translates into CASSPGGSLGDTQYF. The full variable domain, with the rest looked up from reference TRBV28 and TRBJ2-3, is DVKVTQSSRYLVKRTGEKVFLECVQDMDHENMFWYRQDPGLGLRLIYFSYDVKMKEKGDIPEGYSVSREKKERFSLILESASTNQTSMYLCASSPGGSLGDTQYFGPGTRLTVL.

The chain is built from TRBV10-3 and TRBJ1-1, with no clear D. This CDR3 comprises 12 residues. Trimming pared 6 bases from V and 8 bases from J, leaving 13 bases between. Germline lookup yields CDR1 ENHRY and CDR2 SYGVKD. The CDR3 region is CAISATGCEAFF. CDR3 sequence (DNA): TGTGCCATCAGCGCTACGGGATGCGAAGCTTTCTTT.

This chain joins TRBV5-6 and TRBJ2-3; 10 bases agree with TRBD2. Germline CDR1 is SGHDT and CDR2 is YYEEEE. Trimming cost V 5 bases and J 2 bases; bases outside gene matches: 11. This CDR3 has 17 amino acids. The CDR3 loop reads CASSLRSGTSDTDTQYF. The CDR3 nucleotides are TGTGCCAGCAGTTTACGATCCGGGACTAGCGACACAGATACGCAGTATTTT.

This chain links TRBV5-4 with TRBJ2-1; tentative D call: TRBD2 (7 bases). The germline gives CDR1 SGHNT, CDR2 YYREEE (reference sequence). Trimming removed 8 bases at V and 9 bases at J, with 21 bases between. The CDR3 extends over 14 amino acids. The CDR3 loop reads CASLGRGGKGEQFF. The CDR3 nucleotides are TGTGCCAGTCTGGGGAGGGGGGGAAAGGGTGAGCAGTTCTTC.

This sequence joins TRBV19 and TRBJ2-7; 7 bases match TRBD2. The CDR3 extends over 15 amino acids. Germline CDR1 LNHDA, CDR2 SQIVND (reference sequence). V gave up 5 bases and J gave up 4 bases; unmatched junction bases: 11. The CDR3 loop is CASSGRTRGGYEQYF. CDR3 DNA: TGTGCCAGTAGTGGACGGACTAGGGGAGGATACGAGCAGTACTTC.